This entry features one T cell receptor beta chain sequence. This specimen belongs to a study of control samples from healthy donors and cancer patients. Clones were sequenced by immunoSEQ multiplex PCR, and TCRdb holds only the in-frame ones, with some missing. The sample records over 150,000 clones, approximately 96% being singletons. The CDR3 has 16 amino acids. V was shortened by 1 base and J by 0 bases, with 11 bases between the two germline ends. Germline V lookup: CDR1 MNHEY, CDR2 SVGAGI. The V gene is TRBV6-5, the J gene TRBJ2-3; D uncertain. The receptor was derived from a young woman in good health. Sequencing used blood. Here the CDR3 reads CASSYYSESSTDTQYF. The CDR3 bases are TGTGCCAGCAGTTACTACTCAGAGTCTAGCACAGATACGCAGTATTTT.